The clone carrying this TCR beta chain was seen only once. Its antigen is as yet unknown. This entry belongs to a study of OX40 agonist ivuxolimab in advanced cancers. Study findings and constraints: Normalized T-cell clonal expansion was also low in some nonresponders.

The CDR3 is made up of 13 amino acids. Between the trimmed V and J ends, which lost 3 bases and 6 bases, there was a span of 10 bases. Germline CDR1 and CDR2: SGHDN and FVKESK. Only in-frame clones appear in the TCRdb table, and some are missing; sequencing was by immunoSEQ multiplex PCR. The data hold 45,000 to 60,000 clones, with about 91% observed a single time. The receptor's source is an adult with an advanced solid tumor such as melanoma, head and neck, liver or kidney cancer. The chain combines TRBV14 with TRBJ2-3; no clear D. The material sequenced was CD4+ or CD8+ T cells sorted from blood, taken in a trial of the OX40 agonist ivuxolimab. CDR3 in DNA: TGTGCCAGCAGCCAGGTGGATGAGGATACGCAGTATTTT. Translating it yields CASSQVDEDTQYF. The full variable domain, with the rest looked up from reference TRBV14 and TRBJ2-3, is EAGVTQFPSHSVIEKGQTVTLRCDPISGHDNLYWYRRVMGKEIKFLLHFVKESKQDESGMPNNRFLAERTGGTYSTLKVQPAELEDSGVYFCASSQVDEDTQYFGPGTRLTVL.